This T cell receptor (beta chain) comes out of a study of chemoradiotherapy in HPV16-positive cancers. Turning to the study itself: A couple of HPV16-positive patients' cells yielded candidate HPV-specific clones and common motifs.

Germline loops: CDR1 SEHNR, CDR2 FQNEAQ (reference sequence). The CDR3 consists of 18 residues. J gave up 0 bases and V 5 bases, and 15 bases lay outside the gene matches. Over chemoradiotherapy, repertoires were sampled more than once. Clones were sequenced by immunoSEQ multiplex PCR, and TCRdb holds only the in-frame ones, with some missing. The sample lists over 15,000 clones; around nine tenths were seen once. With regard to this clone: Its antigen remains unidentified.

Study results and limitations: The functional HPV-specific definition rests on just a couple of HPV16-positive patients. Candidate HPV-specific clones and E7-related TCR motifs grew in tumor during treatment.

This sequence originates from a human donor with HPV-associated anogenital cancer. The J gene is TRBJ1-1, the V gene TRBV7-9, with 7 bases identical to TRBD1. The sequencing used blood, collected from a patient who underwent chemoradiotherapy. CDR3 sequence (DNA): TGTGCCAGCAGCCAGCGTACGCTGGGACAGCTCATGAACACTGAAGCTTTCTTT. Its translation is CASSQRTLGQLMNTEAFF.